The entry that follows covers one TCR beta chain sequence. No antigen is known for it. Assay: immunoSEQ multiplex PCR; the TCRdb copy retains only in-frame clones and omits some. The sample carries some 650,000 clones, about 97% recorded once. This record belongs to a study of shared clonotypes between healthy human individuals. About the research overall: Per donor, three plates held CD4 naive cells, three held CD4 memory, two held CD8 naive and one held CD8 memory. Findings of the study overall: A reduction in generation probabilities was seen for non-shared clonotypes relative to those shared by all four donors. There were few donors, and this limited the genetic and exposure-history diversity represented.

CDR1 is MGHRA and CDR2 is YSYEKL in the germline V gene. Losses at the gene ends were 1 base for V and 3 bases for J; bases not matched to a gene: 3. The CDR3 contains 17 residues. Sequencing input: naive CD4+ T cells sorted from blood. The subset is: CD45RA+ positively selected. V and J are TRBV4-1 and TRBJ2-5, with 15 positions matching TRBD2. This clonotype was sampled from a woman aged 30 to 39 in good health. CDR3 region: CASSQGTSGRAEETQYF. Written as DNA, the CDR3 is TGCGCCAGCAGCCAAGGGACTAGCGGGAGGGCAGAAGAGACCCAGTACTTC.